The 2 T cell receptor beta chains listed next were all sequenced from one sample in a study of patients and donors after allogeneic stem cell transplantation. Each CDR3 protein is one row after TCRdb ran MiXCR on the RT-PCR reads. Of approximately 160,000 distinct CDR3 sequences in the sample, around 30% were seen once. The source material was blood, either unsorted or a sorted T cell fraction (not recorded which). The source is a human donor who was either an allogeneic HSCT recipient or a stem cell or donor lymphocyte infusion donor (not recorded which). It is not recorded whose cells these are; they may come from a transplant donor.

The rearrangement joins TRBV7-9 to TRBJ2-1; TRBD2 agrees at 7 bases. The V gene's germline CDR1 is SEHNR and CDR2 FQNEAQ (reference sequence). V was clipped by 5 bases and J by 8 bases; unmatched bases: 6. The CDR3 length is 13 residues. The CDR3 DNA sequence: TGTGCCAGCAGCCGGGGGGTGGGACATGAGCAGTTCTTC. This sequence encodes CASSRGVGHEQFF.

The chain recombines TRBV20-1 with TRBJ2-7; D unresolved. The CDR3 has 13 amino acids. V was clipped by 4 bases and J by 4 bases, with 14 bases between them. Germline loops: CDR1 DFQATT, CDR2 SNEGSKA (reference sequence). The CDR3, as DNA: TGCAGTGCTACTCGGCCGGATCGGTACGAGCAGTACTTC. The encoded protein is CSATRPDRYEQYF.